A single sample gave rise to the 6 T cell receptor beta chains below, sequenced in a study of shared clonotypes between healthy human individuals. TCRdb keeps only in-frame clones here, not all; method: immunoSEQ multiplex PCR. The sample has around 550,000 clones; around 95% are singletons. CD8 cells regarded as naive lacked CD45RO, were positively chosen for CCR7, and omitted terminally differentiated effector memory CD45RA+ cells. Sequenced material: naive CD8+ T cells sorted from blood. The origin of the receptors is a woman between 25 and 40 years old in good health.

The chain employs TRBV11-2 and TRBJ1-2, with D perhaps TRBD1 (5 bases). Germline assignment: CDR1 SGHAT and CDR2 FQNNGV. The CDR3 is made up of 13 amino acids. V lost 4 bases and J 4 bases, leaving 10 bases between the germline ends. In DNA form, the CDR3 reads TGTGCCAGCAGCTCGGGGGGGACCTATGGCTACACCTTC. Translated: CASSSGGTYGYTF.

This chain joins TRBV28 and TRBJ2-1; D not resolved. Germline assignment: CDR1 MDHEN and CDR2 SYDVKM. The ends were cut back, 3 bases at V and 9 bases at J, with 6 bases in the middle. The CDR3 contains 11 residues. CDR3 sequence reads: CASSFMSEQFF. Here the CDR3 DNA reads TGTGCCAGCAGTTTTATGAGTGAGCAGTTCTTC.

The chain carries TRBV21-1 and TRBJ1-2; the D segment call TRBD1 is taken from the table without a DNA check. TRBV21-1 is listed as a pseudogene. The CDR3 loop spans 12 amino acids. This CDR3 reads CASSFNNYGYTF. CDR3 nucleotide sequence: TGTGCCAGCAGCTTCAATAACTATGGCTACACCTTC.

The chain combines TRBV13 with TRBJ1-1; 7 nucleotides align to TRBD1. The CDR3 has 15 residues. CDR1 is PRHDT and CDR2 is FYEKMQ in the germline V gene (reference sequence). J gave up 1 base and V 4 bases, and 6 bases lay outside the gene matches. The CDR3 reads CASSSGQDGNTEAFF. The CDR3 coding sequence is TGTGCCAGCAGCTCCGGACAGGACGGGAACACTGAAGCTTTCTTT.

V gene TRBV28 combines with J gene TRBJ2-3; the D gene is possibly TRBD2 (6 bases). V gave up 6 bases and J gave up 0 bases, with 7 bases separating them. The CDR3 runs to 13 residues. Germline V gene data show CDR1 as MDHEN and CDR2 as SYDVKM. This chain's CDR3 is CASRGTSTDTQYF. The CDR3 region has the DNA TGTGCCAGCAGGGGGACTAGCACAGATACGCAGTATTTT.

The chain is built from TRBV27 and TRBJ2-7; D possibly matches TRBD1 or TRBD2 (5 bases each). The length of the CDR3 is 16 residues. V was clipped by 4 bases and J by 6 bases, with 22 bases between them. CDR1 and CDR2 (germline): MNHEY, SMNVEV (reference sequence). DNA for the CDR3: TGTGCCAGCAGTTGGACCGGGACGGTCCTTACTGCCGAGCAGTACTTC. Translating it yields CASSWTGTVLTAEQYF.